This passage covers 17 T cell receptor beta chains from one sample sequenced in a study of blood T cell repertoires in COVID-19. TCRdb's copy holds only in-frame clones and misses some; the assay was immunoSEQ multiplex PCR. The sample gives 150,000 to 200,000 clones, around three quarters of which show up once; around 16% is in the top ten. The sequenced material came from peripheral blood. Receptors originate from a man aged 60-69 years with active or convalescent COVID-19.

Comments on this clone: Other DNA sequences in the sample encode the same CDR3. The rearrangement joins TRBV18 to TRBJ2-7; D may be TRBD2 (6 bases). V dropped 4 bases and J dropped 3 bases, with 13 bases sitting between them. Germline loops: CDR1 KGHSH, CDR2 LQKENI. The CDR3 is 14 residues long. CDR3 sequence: CASSQGTGDYEQYF. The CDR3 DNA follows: TGTGCCAGCTCACAAGGGACGGGGGACTACGAGCAGTACTTC.

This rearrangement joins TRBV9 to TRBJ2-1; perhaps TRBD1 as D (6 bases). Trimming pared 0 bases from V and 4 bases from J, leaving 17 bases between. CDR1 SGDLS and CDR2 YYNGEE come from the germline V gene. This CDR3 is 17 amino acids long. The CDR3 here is CASSVGGSTGTYNEQFF. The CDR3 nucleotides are TGTGCCAGCAGCGTAGGAGGTAGCACAGGGACGTACAATGAGCAGTTCTTC. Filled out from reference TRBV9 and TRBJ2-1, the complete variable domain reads DSGVTQTPKHLITATGQRVTLRCSPRSGDLSVYWYQQSLDQGLQFLIQYYNGEERAKGNILERFSAQQFPDLHSELNLSSLELGDSALYFCASSVGGSTGTYNEQFFGPGTRLTVL.

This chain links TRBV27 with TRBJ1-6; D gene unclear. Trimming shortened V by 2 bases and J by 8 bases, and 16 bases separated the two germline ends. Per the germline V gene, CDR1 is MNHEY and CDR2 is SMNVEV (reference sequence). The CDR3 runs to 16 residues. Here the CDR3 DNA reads TGTGCCAGCAGTTTAACGCTAACGCAGGATGATTCACCCCTCCACTTT. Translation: CASSLTLTQDDSPLHF.

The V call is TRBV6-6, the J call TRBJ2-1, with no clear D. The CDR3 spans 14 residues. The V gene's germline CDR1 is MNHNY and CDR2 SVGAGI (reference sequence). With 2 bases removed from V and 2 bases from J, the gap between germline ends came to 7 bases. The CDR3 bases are TGTGCCAGCAGTTACCGATCTACCTACAATGAGCAGTTCTTC. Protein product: CASSYRSTYNEQFF.

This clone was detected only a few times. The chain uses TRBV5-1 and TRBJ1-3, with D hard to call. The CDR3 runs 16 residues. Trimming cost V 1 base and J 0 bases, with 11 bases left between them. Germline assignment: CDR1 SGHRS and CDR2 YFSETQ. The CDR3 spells CASSLRLIDSGNTIYF. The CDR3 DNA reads TGCGCCAGCAGCTTGAGATTGATAGACTCTGGAAACACCATATATTTT.

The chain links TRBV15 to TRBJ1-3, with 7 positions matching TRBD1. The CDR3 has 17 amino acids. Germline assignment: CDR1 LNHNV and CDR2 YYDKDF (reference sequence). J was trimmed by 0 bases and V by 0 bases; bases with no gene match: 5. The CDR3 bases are TGTGCCACCAGCAGAGACCAGACAGGGAGCTCTGGAAACACCATATATTTT. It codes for CATSRDQTGSSGNTIYF.

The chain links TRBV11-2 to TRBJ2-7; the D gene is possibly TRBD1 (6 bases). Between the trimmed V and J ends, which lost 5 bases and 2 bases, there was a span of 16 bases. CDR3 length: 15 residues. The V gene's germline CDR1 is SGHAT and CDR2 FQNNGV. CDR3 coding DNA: TGTGCCAGCAGCAGCCCCAGGGCAGGGGCCTACGAGCAGTACTTC. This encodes CASSSPRAGAYEQYF.

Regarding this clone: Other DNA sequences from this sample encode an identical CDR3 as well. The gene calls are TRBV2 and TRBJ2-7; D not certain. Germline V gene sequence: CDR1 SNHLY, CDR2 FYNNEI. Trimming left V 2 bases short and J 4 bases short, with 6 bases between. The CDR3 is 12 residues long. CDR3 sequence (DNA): TGTGCCAGCAGTGAACTATCGTACGAGCAGTACTTC. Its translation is CASSELSYEQYF.

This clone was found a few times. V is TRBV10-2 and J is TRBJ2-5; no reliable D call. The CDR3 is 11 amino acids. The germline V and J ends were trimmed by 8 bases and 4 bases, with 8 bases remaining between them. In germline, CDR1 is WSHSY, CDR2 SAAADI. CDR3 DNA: TGCGCCAGCGGTTGGAGAGAGACCCAGTACTTC. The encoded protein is CASGWRETQYF.

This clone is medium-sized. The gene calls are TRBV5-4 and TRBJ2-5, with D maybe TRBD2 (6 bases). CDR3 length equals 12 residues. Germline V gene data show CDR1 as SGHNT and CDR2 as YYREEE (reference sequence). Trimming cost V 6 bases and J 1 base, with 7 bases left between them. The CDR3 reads CASKGLQETQYF. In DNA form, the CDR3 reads TGTGCCAGCAAGGGACTCCAAGAGACCCAGTACTTC.

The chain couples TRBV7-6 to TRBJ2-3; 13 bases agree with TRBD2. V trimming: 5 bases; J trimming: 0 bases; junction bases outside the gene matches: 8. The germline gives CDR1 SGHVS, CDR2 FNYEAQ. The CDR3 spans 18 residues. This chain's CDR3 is CASSLRTSGRLSTDTQYF. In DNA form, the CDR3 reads TGTGCCAGCAGCCTGAGGACTAGCGGGAGACTTAGCACAGATACGCAGTATTTT.

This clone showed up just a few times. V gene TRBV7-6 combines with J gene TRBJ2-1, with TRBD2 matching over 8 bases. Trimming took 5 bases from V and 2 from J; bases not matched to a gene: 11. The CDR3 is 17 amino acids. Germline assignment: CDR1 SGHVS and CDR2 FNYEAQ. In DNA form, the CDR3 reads TGTGCCAGCAGCCTAAGCGGGAGCGCTGCTCCCTACAATGAGCAGTTCTTC. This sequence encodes CASSLSGSAAPYNEQFF.

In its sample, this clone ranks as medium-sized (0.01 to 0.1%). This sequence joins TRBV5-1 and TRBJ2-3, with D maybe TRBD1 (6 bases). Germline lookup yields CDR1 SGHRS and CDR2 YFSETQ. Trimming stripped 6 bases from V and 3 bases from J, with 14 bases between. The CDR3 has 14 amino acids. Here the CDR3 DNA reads TGCGCCAGCACCCCGACAGGAGGTACAGATACGCAGTATTTT. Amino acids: CASTPTGGTDTQYF.

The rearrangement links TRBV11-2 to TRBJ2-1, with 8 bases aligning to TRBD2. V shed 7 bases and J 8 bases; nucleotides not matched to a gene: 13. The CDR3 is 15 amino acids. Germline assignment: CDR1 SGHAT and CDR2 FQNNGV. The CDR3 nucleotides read TGTGCCAGCACCCCCCAGCGGGAGTTTTTAGATGAGCAGTTCTTC. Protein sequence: CASTPQREFLDEQFF.

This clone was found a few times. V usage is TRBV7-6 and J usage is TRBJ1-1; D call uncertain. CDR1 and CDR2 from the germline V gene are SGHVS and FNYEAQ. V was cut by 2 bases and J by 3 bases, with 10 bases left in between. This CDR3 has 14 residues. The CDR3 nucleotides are TGTGCCAGCAGCTTAAACGGGGATGACACTGAAGCTTTCTTT. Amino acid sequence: CASSLNGDDTEAFF.

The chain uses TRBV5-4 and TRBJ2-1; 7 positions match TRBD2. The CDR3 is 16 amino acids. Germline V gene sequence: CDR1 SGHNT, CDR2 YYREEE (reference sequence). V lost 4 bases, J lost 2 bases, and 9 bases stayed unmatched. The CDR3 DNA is TGTGCCAGCAGCCCACGGGGAGGGACGGCCTACAATGAGCAGTTCTTC. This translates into CASSPRGGTAYNEQFF. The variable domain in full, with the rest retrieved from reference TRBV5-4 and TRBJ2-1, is ETGVTQSPTHLIKTRGQQVTLRCSSQSGHNTVSWYQQALGQGPQFIFQYYREEENGRGNFPPRFSGLQFPNYSSELNVNALELDDSALYLCASSPRGGTAYNEQFFGPGTRLTVL.

CDR3 in amino acids: CASSLSPGTAYNEQFF. In DNA form, the CDR3 reads TGTGCCAGCAGCTTGTCACCCGGGACTGCCTACAATGAGCAGTTCTTC. The chain recombines TRBV5-4 with TRBJ2-1; TRBD2 is a possible D gene (6 bases). The CDR3 runs 16 residues. The V gene's germline CDR1 is SGHNT and CDR2 YYREEE (reference sequence). The germline V and J ends were trimmed by 1 base and 2 bases, with 13 bases remaining between them.